The source of this TCR beta chain is a study of blood T cell repertoires in COVID-19. Study-level background: PBMCs, B-cell-depleted T cells, or T cells provided the cDNA or gDNA that made up the material.

Comment on this clone: One end of the junction varies from germline; a read error may be responsible.

The CDR3 spans 19 residues. Germline lookup yields CDR1 MNHNY and CDR2 SVGAGI (reference sequence). How the authors handled the data: Nucleated cell number was recorded as an estimate derived from reference gene primer amplification. Sequenced by immunoSEQ multiplex PCR; TCRdb stores in-frame clones only, minus some. Clone size and V and J calls were adopted from that table, with D and trimming inferred from the DNA. The table records over 350,000 clones, 75% to 90% of them present only once. The chain is built from TRBV6-6 and TRBJ2-2; TRBD2 matches 14 bases. Sequencing was done on a sample of peripheral blood. The receptor was isolated from a woman aged 25 to 39 with acute or convalescent COVID-19. The CDR3 loop reads CASSQIGTSGGMNPGELFF. The CDR3 DNA reads as TGTGCCAGCAGTCAAATCGGGACTAGCGGGGGCATGAACCCCGGGGAGCTGTTTTTT.